A single sample gave rise to the 31 T cell receptor beta chains below, sequenced in a study of cytomegalovirus exposure and HLA in healthy donors. Primers: 60 Vbeta forward and 13 Jbeta reverse. Only in-frame clones appear in the TCRdb table, and some are missing; sequencing was by immunoSEQ multiplex PCR. The sample has about 170,000 clones, approximately 84% seen once. Sequenced: PBMCs. These receptors were taken from a man aged 25-45 years in good health and CMV-seropositive.

V gene TRBV7-2 combines with J gene TRBJ2-4, with D maybe TRBD1 (6 bases). The CDR3 has 17 amino acids. Germline CDR1 reads SGHTA; CDR2 reads FQGNSA. V lost 5 bases and J 7 bases, leaving 24 bases between the germline ends. The CDR3 DNA is TGTGCCAGCAGCCTAAGGGGAGTGGGGGCGAGGGGTAACATTCAGTACTTC. Translation gives CASSLRGVGARGNIQYF.

This clone appeared once. The chain couples TRBV2 to TRBJ1-5, with unresolved D. CDR1 and CDR2 (germline): SNHLY, FYNNEI. The CDR3 extends over 14 amino acids. Trimming cost V 4 bases and J 4 bases, with 11 bases left between them. The CDR3 DNA follows: TGTGCCAGCAGTGGAGGCGGTCCAAATCAGCCCCAGCATTTT. This encodes CASSGGGPNQPQHF.

The chain uses TRBV7-3 and TRBJ2-5, with TRBD2 identical over 7 bases. This CDR3 is 14 amino acids long. Germline CDR1 SGHTA, CDR2 FQGTGA. The ends lost 2 bases at V and 5 bases at J; junction bases unmatched: 5. This chain's CDR3 is CASSLAGAGETQYF. As DNA, the CDR3 is TGTGCCAGCAGCTTAGCGGGAGCTGGGGAGACCCAGTACTTC.

J is TRBJ2-3 and V is TRBV11-3; 7 bases map to TRBD2. The V and J ends lost 5 bases and 4 bases, in that order; junction bases with no gene match: 6. The length of the CDR3 is 14 residues. In germline, CDR1 is SGHNT, CDR2 YENEEA. Here the CDR3 DNA reads TGTGCCAGCAGCCCCGGACTAGTGTCAGATACGCAGTATTTT. This codes for CASSPGLVSDTQYF.

The chain employs TRBV5-1 and TRBJ2-5, with TRBD2 matching over 7 bases. The CDR3 is made up of 16 amino acids. The ends lost 0 bases at V and 5 bases at J; junction bases unmatched: 10. Germline CDR1 is SGHRS and CDR2 is YFSETQ. The CDR3 is CASSLGPRESTETQYF. Written as DNA, the CDR3 is TGCGCCAGCAGCTTGGGTCCGCGGGAGAGTACCGAGACCCAGTACTTC.

The chain combines TRBV7-2 with TRBJ1-1; TRBD1 aligns across 7 bases. The CDR3 runs 14 residues. Germline V lookup: CDR1 SGHTA, CDR2 FQGNSA. With V trimmed by 6 bases and J by 4 bases, 8 bases remained unmatched. CDR3 bases: TGTGCCAGCAGATCTAAACAGGGGCTCACTGAAGCTTTCTTT. This gives the protein CASRSKQGLTEAFF.

The chain combines TRBV11-3 with TRBJ2-1; D perhaps matches TRBD1 (5 bases). Trimming shortened V by 2 bases and J by 3 bases, and 8 bases separated the two germline ends. The CDR3 extends over 14 amino acids. The germline CDR1 and CDR2 sequences are SGHNT and YENEEA. The CDR3 nucleotides are TGTGCCAGCAGCTTAAGGGGTGACTACAATGAGCAGTTCTTC. It specifies CASSLRGDYNEQFF.

This clone was recorded once. The gene calls are TRBV18 and TRBJ2-1; TRBD1 matches at 11 bases. CDR3 length: 16 residues. V lost 3 bases and J lost 9; bases outside the gene matches: 10. Germline CDR1 KGHSH, CDR2 LQKENI. CDR3 loop: CASSPVRDRGASEQFF. The CDR3, as DNA: TGTGCCAGCTCACCCGTCCGGGACAGGGGGGCTAGTGAGCAGTTCTTC. Full variable domain (remainder filled in from reference TRBV18 and TRBJ2-1): NAGVMQNPRHLVRRRGQEARLRCSPMKGHSHVYWYRQLPEEGLKFMVYLQKENIIDESGMPKERFSAEFPKEGPSILRIQQVVRGDSAAYFCASSPVRDRGASEQFFGPGTRLTVL.

This clone was counted only a few times. The chain is built from TRBV19 and TRBJ1-1; D ambiguous. The CDR3 is made up of 14 amino acids. From germline, CDR1 is LNHDA and CDR2 SQIVND (reference sequence). With 3 bases removed from V and 4 bases from J, the gap between germline ends came to 12 bases. The CDR3 nucleotides read TGTGCCAGTAGTATTCTGGGAGTCGGCACTGAAGCTTTCTTT. Its protein product is CASSILGVGTEAFF.

A note on this clone: One end of the junction fails to match germline, which may point to a read error. The chain combines TRBV7-9 with TRBJ1-1, with 7 positions matching TRBD1. Germline lookup yields CDR1 SEHNR and CDR2 FQNEAQ (reference sequence). The CDR3 loop spans 15 amino acids. The CDR3 is CSSSSRGTMNTEAFF. The DNA for the CDR3 is TGTTCCAGCAGCAGCAGGGGGACCATGAACACTGAAGCTTTCTTT. The full variable domain, rest sourced from reference TRBV7-9 and TRBJ1-1, is DTGVSQNPRHKITKRGQNVTFRCDPISEHNRLYWYRQTLGQGPEFLTYFQNEAQLEKSRLLSDRFSAERPKGSFSTLEIQRTEQGDSAMYLCSSSSRGTMNTEAFFGQGTRLTVV.

This clone was detected a few times. This rearrangement joins TRBV6-5 to TRBJ1-1; D gene uncertain. Germline lookup yields CDR1 MNHEY and CDR2 SVGAGI. The CDR3 extends over 15 amino acids. V lost 5 bases to trimming and J lost 4 bases, with 17 bases between them. CDR3 residues: CASSGSGGVGTEAFF. DNA for the CDR3: TGTGCCAGCAGTGGGAGTGGTGGGGTGGGCACTGAAGCTTTCTTT.

This sequence joins TRBV28 and TRBJ2-2, with 7 bases lining up with TRBD1. CDR3 length equals 15 residues. CDR1 is MDHEN and CDR2 is SYDVKM in the germline V gene. Germline trimming cut 5 bases from V and 4 bases from J; bases unmatched to any gene: 7. For the CDR3, the DNA is TGTGCCAGCAGTCAGACAGGGTCGAGCACCGGGGAGCTGTTTTTT. Amino acids: CASSQTGSSTGELFF.

V gene TRBV11-2 combines with J gene TRBJ2-7, with a weak D call TRBD1 (5 bases). Trimming shortened V by 5 bases and J by 3 bases, and 17 bases separated the two germline ends. The CDR3 extends over 15 amino acids. Germline V gives CDR1 SGHAT, CDR2 FQNNGV. The CDR3 region is CASSRKGQGNYEQYF. The CDR3 DNA is TGTGCCAGCAGCCGGAAGGGGCAGGGCAACTACGAGCAGTACTTC.

CDR3 nucleotide sequence: TGTGCCAGCAGTTTACGGGACAACTACGAGCAGTACGTC. As protein: CASSLRDNYEQYV. The chain couples TRBV27 to TRBJ2-7; possible D gene TRBD1, 6 bases. The CDR3 consists of 13 residues. Trimming cost V 2 bases and J 3 bases, with 8 bases left between them. Germline values: CDR1 MNHEY, CDR2 SMNVEV (reference sequence).

The J gene is TRBJ2-3, the V gene TRBV5-5, with D unclear. The germline CDR1 and CDR2 sequences are SGHKS and YYEKEE (reference sequence). CDR3 length equals 14 residues. V was pared by 0 bases and J by 0 bases, with 5 bases between. This CDR3 reads CASSLDRSTDTQYF. CDR3 sequence (DNA): TGTGCCAGCAGCTTGGATAGAAGCACAGATACGCAGTATTTT. The full variable domain, completed using reference TRBV5-5 and TRBJ2-3, is DAGVTQSPTHLIKTRGQQVTLRCSPISGHKSVSWYQQVLGQGPQFIFQYYEKEERGRGNFPDRFSARQFPNYSSELNVNALLLGDSALYLCASSLDRSTDTQYFGPGTRLTVL.

For this clone: The junction departs from the called germline gene at one end, perhaps through a read error. The rearrangement links TRBV7-7 to TRBJ1-3; possible D gene TRBD1, 5 bases. Germline V gives CDR1 SSHAT, CDR2 FNYEAQ (reference sequence). The CDR3 runs to 15 residues. CDR3 bases: TGTGCTAGCAGCTCTGGGGGGTTAGGGGGAAACACCATATATTTT. Its protein product is CASSSGGLGGNTIYF.

The DNA for the CDR3 is TGCGCCAGCAGCTTGCCAGGGTCTGGGACCTATAATTCACCCCTCCACTTT. This codes for CASSLPGSGTYNSPLHF. The V call is TRBV5-1, the J call TRBJ1-6; D perhaps matches TRBD1 (5 bases). Trimming stripped 1 base from V and 2 bases from J, with 13 bases between. The CDR3 is made up of 17 amino acids. CDR1 SGHRS and CDR2 YFSETQ come from the germline V gene.

This clone came up once. V is TRBV19 and J is TRBJ2-2; 8 nucleotides line up with TRBD1. Germline CDR1 and CDR2: LNHDA and SQIVND (reference sequence). The CDR3 extends over 14 amino acids. Germline trimming cut 6 bases from V and 5 bases from J; bases unmatched to any gene: 5. CDR3 loop: CASRDRGKTGELFF. DNA of the CDR3: TGTGCCAGTAGAGACAGGGGCAAGACCGGGGAGCTGTTTTTT.

The chain combines TRBV19 with TRBJ1-2, with 8 positions matching TRBD1. Trimming took 3 bases from V and 5 from J; bases not matched to a gene: 8. This CDR3 is 15 amino acids long. Germline V CDR1 and CDR2: LNHDA, SQIVND (reference sequence). Written as DNA, the CDR3 is TGTGCCAGTAGTATTCAGGCAGGGGGCCGGTATGGCTACACCTTC. This sequence encodes CASSIQAGGRYGYTF.

This chain links TRBV20-1 with TRBJ2-5; 11 bases map to TRBD2. Gene TRBJ2-7 matches the end of the DNA better, so the J call may be wrong. CDR3 length: 11 amino acids. CDR1 DFQATT and CDR2 SNEGSKA come from the germline V gene (reference sequence). DNA of the CDR3: TGCAGTCTAGCGGGAGGTTACGAGCAGTACTTC. Its protein product is CSLAGGYEQYF.

The chain employs TRBV7-3 and TRBJ2-1; a possible D gene is TRBD2 (5 bases). V was pared by 1 base and J by 7 bases, with 14 bases between. Germline assignment: CDR1 SGHTA and CDR2 FQGTGA. The CDR3 length is 15 residues. The CDR3 nucleotides are TGTGCCAGCAGCTTAATTGTGGGAGTTACAAATGAGCAGTTCTTC. Translating it yields CASSLIVGVTNEQFF.

V usage is TRBV6-6 and J usage is TRBJ2-5, with D hard to call. The V and J ends lost 7 bases and 4 bases respectively, with 13 bases between them. The CDR3 is 13 residues long. In germline, CDR1 is MNHNY, CDR2 SVGAGI (reference sequence). The CDR3 region has the DNA TGTGCCAGCACCGACGGATCGGGAGAGACCCAGTACTTC. The encoded protein is CASTDGSGETQYF.

V is TRBV19 and J is TRBJ2-4; D ambiguous. The CDR3 length is 11 residues. The V end was cut by 4 bases, the J end by 11 bases, with 9 bases between. In germline, CDR1 is LNHDA, CDR2 SQIVND (reference sequence). The CDR3 sequence is CASSTPQVQYF. The CDR3 nucleotides read TGTGCCAGTAGTACCCCTCAGGTTCAGTACTTC.

This clone occurred a few times. The chain couples TRBV7-2 to TRBJ2-2, with D possibly being TRBD1 (6 bases). Trimming pared 1 base from V and 4 bases from J, leaving 13 bases between. In germline, CDR1 is SGHTA, CDR2 FQGNSA. CDR3 size: 16 residues. The CDR3 region has the DNA TGTGCCAGCAGCTTAGTCCCAGGGGCCTCCACCGGGGAGCTGTTTTTT. It codes for CASSLVPGASTGELFF.

The chain combines TRBV19 with TRBJ1-2; 7 bases agree with TRBD1. CDR3 length equals 15 residues. CDR1 is LNHDA and CDR2 is SQIVND in the germline V gene (reference sequence). V trimming: 5 bases; J trimming: 7 bases; junction bases outside the gene matches: 13. CDR3 sequence reads: CASSVRQGGSSGYTF. The CDR3 coding sequence is TGTGCCAGTAGTGTCCGACAGGGAGGTTCCTCTGGCTACACCTTC. Looking up the rest from reference TRBV19 and TRBJ1-2 gives the full variable domain: DGGITQSPKYLFRKEGQNVTLSCEQNLNHDAMYWYRQDPGQGLRLIYYSQIVNDFQKGDIAEGYSVSREKKESFPLTVTSAQKNPTAFYLCASSVRQGGSSGYTFGSGTRLTVV.

This rearrangement joins TRBV5-1 to TRBJ2-1; 9 bases map to TRBD2. With 6 bases clipped from V and 6 bases from J, the junction kept 16 bases outside the gene matches. CDR1 and CDR2 (germline): SGHRS, YFSETQ. The CDR3 runs to 17 residues. DNA for the CDR3: TGCGCCAGCACCCAGCTGGGTAGCGGGAGTAGTCCCAATGAGCAGTTCTTC. Amino acid sequence: CASTQLGSGSSPNEQFF.

The V gene is TRBV6-5, the J gene TRBJ2-7; D perhaps matches TRBD2 (6 bases). Germline assignment: CDR1 MNHEY and CDR2 SVGAGI. V was trimmed by 8 bases and J by 2 bases, leaving 16 bases between them. The CDR3 totals 14 residues. The CDR3 DNA is TGTGCCAGCGGAGAGCGGGTCCGACCCTACGAGCAGTACTTC. Translated, it gives CASGERVRPYEQYF.

Only one count was recorded for this clone. This rearrangement joins TRBV7-6 to TRBJ2-2; no clear D gene. Germline CDR1 reads SGHVS; CDR2 reads FNYEAQ. V was trimmed by 6 bases and J by 2 bases, leaving 7 bases between them. CDR3 size: 13 residues. The CDR3 region has the DNA TGTGCCAGCAGACCTACTAACACCGGGGAGCTGTTTTTT. Its protein product is CASRPTNTGELFF.

A single count supports this clone. J is TRBJ2-7 and V is TRBV19; a weak D match, TRBD1 (6 bases). Germline V CDR1 and CDR2: LNHDA, SQIVND (reference sequence). The V and J ends lost 3 bases and 3 bases respectively, with 12 bases between them. CDR3 length: 14 amino acids. CDR3 protein: CASSIRTEGYEQYF. In nucleotides, the CDR3 is TGTGCCAGTAGTATCCGGACAGAAGGCTACGAGCAGTACTTC.

This clone was seen only once. The V gene is TRBV23-1, the J gene TRBJ2-7, with 11 bases that match TRBD2. TRBV23-1 is placed among ORFs of uncertain function. V dropped 8 bases and J dropped 6; count of bases not matched to a gene: 9. This CDR3 has 14 amino acids. CDR3 amino acids: CASSLAGVGLEQYF. DNA for the CDR3: TGCGCCAGCTCACTAGCGGGAGTGGGCCTCGAGCAGTACTTC.

The chain recombines TRBV11-3 with TRBJ2-7, with a tentative D call TRBD1 (6 bases). Germline assignment: CDR1 SGHNT and CDR2 YENEEA. V lost 4 bases and J 3 bases, leaving 13 bases between the germline ends. This CDR3 has 14 amino acids. The CDR3 region is CASSSNDRFYEQYF. The DNA of the CDR3 is TGTGCCAGCAGCTCCAACGACAGGTTCTACGAGCAGTACTTC.